This TCR beta chain was identified during a study of molecular identifiers for immune sequencing clone quantification. This clonotype came up many times. TCRdb redid the calling of the PCR reads with MiXCR, one entry per CDR3 protein. The repertoire includes tens of thousands of distinct CDR3 sequences, 15% to 20% of them detected once, and 1.5% sits in the top ten. The clonotype was recovered from a human donor in good health. Some libraries in this study had Jurkat cell RNA spiked in. Sequencing input: naive CD8+ T cells from blood, with Jurkat cell RNA spiked in. Sample subset: FACS-sorted CD8+CD4-CCR7+CD45RA+ naive T cells.

CDR3 coding DNA: TGTGCCAGCAGCCCCAGTCCAGCGAACACAGATACGCAGTATTTT. Encoded protein: CASSPSPANTDTQYF. The rearrangement uses TRBV11-2 and TRBJ2-3; D unresolved. The CDR3 has 15 residues. V shed 5 bases and J shed 2 bases, with 14 bases lying between them. Germline V gene sequence: CDR1 SGHAT, CDR2 FQNNGV. The variable domain in full, with the rest retrieved from reference TRBV11-2 and TRBJ2-3, is EAGVAQSPRYKIIEKRQSVAFWCNPISGHATLYWYQQILGQGPKLLIQFQNNGVVDDSQLPKDRFSAERLKGVDSTLKIQPAKLEDSAVYLCASSPSPANTDTQYFGPGTRLTVL.